The sequence of this T cell receptor (beta chain) was determined in a study of blood T cell repertoires in COVID-19. Overall study context: Sites across the United States, Italy and Spain contributed samples from acute and convalescent COVID-19. T cells, B-cell-depleted T cells, or PBMCs supplied cDNA or gDNA.

In germline, CDR1 is SGHTA, CDR2 FQGNSA. CDR3 size: 14 residues. The V gene lost 5 bases and the J gene lost 1 base, with 11 bases spanning the gap. Clones were sequenced by immunoSEQ multiplex PCR, and TCRdb holds only the in-frame ones, with some missing. Found here are roughly 390,000 clones, 87% of them singletons; the top ten hold under 11%. This clone appeared a few times. The receptor comes from a woman aged 25 to 39 with COVID-19, enrolled during active disease. This chain joins TRBV7-2 and TRBJ1-1; D not certain. The sample comprised peripheral blood. The CDR3 sequence is CASSLRIRNTEAFF. The DNA of the CDR3 is TGTGCCAGCAGCCTCAGAATACGGAACACTGAAGCTTTCTTT.